The rows below give T cell receptor beta chains drawn from one sample of a study of vaccination and CD4 T cells after COVID-19. No antigen is known for these receptors. From the PCR reads, TCRdb called clonotypes with MiXCR, one entry per CDR3 protein. The sample has 15,000 or so distinct CDR3 sequences, approximately 55% seen once. The sequencing here drew on CD4+ T cells from blood, cultured in vitro, taken before SARS-CoV-2 vaccination. The receptors shown here come from a human donor who had recovered from COVID-19. The CDR3 runs from the conserved cysteine through the conserved F or W. Each record gives: J gene, clone size, V gene, D gene, CDR3 protein, CDR3 DNA. A D gene is named only where the DNA matches it firmly. Only part of the rows carry a size: once, few, many, or a class if the clone is expanded.

TRBJ2-7	-	TRBV7-8	-	CASSRDNLYEQYF	TGTGCCAGCAGCCGGGACAACTTATACGAGCAGTACTTC
TRBJ2-4	few	TRBV2	-	CASRQGYIQYF	TGTGCCAGCAGACAGGGTTACATTCAGTACTTC
TRBJ2-5	few	TRBV7-9	-	CASSLLSVQETQYF	TGTGCCAGCAGCTTACTTTCGGTTCAAGAGACCCAGTACTTC
TRBJ1-1	-	TRBV5-1	-	CASSSLGVGAEAFF	TGCGCCAGCAGCTCCCTGGGGGTAGGCGCGGAAGCTTTCTTT
TRBJ2-7	-	TRBV20-1	TRBD1	CSVGGSGTGVHEQYF	TGCAGTGTCGGAGGATCCGGGACAGGGGTTCACGAGCAGTACTTC
TRBJ2-5	once	TRBV7-2	-	CASSLGAGYSQETQYF	TGTGCCAGCAGCTTAGGCGCAGGGTACTCCCAAGAGACCCAGTACTTC
TRBJ2-6	-	TRBV24-1	-	CATQDHSGANVLTF	TGTGCCACCCAAGACCACTCTGGGGCCAACGTCCTGACTTTC
TRBJ2-1	few	TRBV20-1	-	CSAREGEVPNEQFF	TGCAGTGCCCGCGAAGGGGAGGTTCCCAATGAGCAGTTCTTC
TRBJ2-3	-	TRBV2	-	CASSEIGDTQYF	TGTGCCAGCAGTGAAATAGGTGATACGCAGTATTTT
TRBJ2-5	-	TRBV5-4	TRBD1	CASTSGTGEETQYF	TGTGCCAGCACATCCGGGACAGGGGAAGAGACCCAGTACTTC
TRBJ2-2	-	TRBV18	-	CASSDTGELFF	TGTGCCAGCTCCGACACCGGGGAGCTGTTTTTT
TRBJ2-1	once	TRBV7-3	TRBD1	CASSLGQGAPNSEQFF	TGTGCCAGCAGCCTAGGACAGGGGGCCCCAAATTCGGAGCAGTTCTTC
TRBJ2-3	few	TRBV21-1	-	CASSKGGRTSGRRTDTQYF	TGTGCCAGCAGCAAAGGCGGGCGGACTAGCGGGAGGCGCACAGATACGCAGTATTTT
TRBJ2-6	-	TRBV15	TRBD1	CATSRDRGSGANVLTF	TGTGCCACCAGCAGAGACAGGGGGTCTGGGGCCAACGTCCTGACTTTC
TRBJ2-5	few	TRBV24-1	-	CATSDPGPQGGETQYF	TGTGCCACCAGTGACCCCGGGCCGCAGGGGGGGGAGACCCAGTACTTC
TRBJ2-1	-	TRBV6-4	TRBD2	CASSAGTSGGDEQFF	TGTGCCAGCAGTGCCGGGACTAGCGGGGGAGATGAGCAGTTCTTC
TRBJ2-1	-	TRBV18	TRBD1	CASSRSGGSYNEQFF	TGTGCCAGCTCCCGATCAGGGGGCTCCTACAATGAGCAGTTCTTC
TRBJ2-7	few	TRBV25-1	-	CASSVTGTHEQYF	TGTGCCAGCAGCGTAACGGGCACCCACGAGCAGTACTTC
TRBJ2-7	-	TRBV28	-	CASSSYTGTTSYEQYF	TGTGCCAGCAGTTCATACACCGGGACCACCTCTTACGAGCAGTACTTC